The rows below give T cell receptor beta chains drawn from one sample of a study of PD-L1 blockade in urothelial cancer. Sequencing used immunoSEQ multiplex PCR; TCRdb keeps in-frame clones, though not all of them. In the table there are over 45,000 clones, approximately 86% of which are singletons. This sample comprised PBMCs, obtained around atezolizumab (anti-PD-L1) treatment. These receptors came from a man in his forties or fifties with urothelial cancer. The CDR3 runs from the conserved cysteine through the conserved F or W. Fields, in order: D gene, clone size, J gene, CDR3 length, V gene, CDR3 protein, CDR3 DNA. D genes are given only for firm matches. Size values are once, few and many counts, or a class for expanded clones, and some rows have none.

TRBD1 | once | TRBJ2-5 | 16 | TRBV10-3 | CAIRKGLGQGGETQYF | TGTGCCATCAGAAAGGGACTGGGACAGGGAGGAGAGACCCAGTACTTC
NA | NA | TRBJ1-1 | 15 | TRBV4-1 | CASSDFTGMNTEAFF | TGCGCCAGCAGCGATTTTACAGGGATGAACACTGAAGCTTTCTTT
TRBD2 | NA | TRBJ2-2 | 16 | TRBV7-6 | CASSFLSGRASGELFF | TGTGCCAGCAGCTTTCTCAGCGGGAGGGCCTCCGGGGAGCTGTTTTTT
NA | NA | TRBJ1-4 | 13 | TRBV2 | CASTRTEFEKLFF | TGTGCCAGCACCAGGACAGAATTCGAAAAACTGTTTTTT
TRBD1 | NA | TRBJ2-3 | 14 | TRBV2 | CASRIGTGTDTQYF | TGTGCCAGCAGGATTGGGACAGGCACAGATACGCAGTATTTT
TRBD2 | NA | TRBJ2-3 | 18 | TRBV5-4 | CASRPGLAGKQHTDTQYF | TGTGCCAGCAGGCCAGGACTAGCGGGAAAGCAACACACAGATACGCAGTATTTT
NA | NA | TRBJ2-1 | 16 | TRBV9 | CASSVDPSFGYNEQFF | TGTGCCAGCAGCGTAGATCCTAGCTTTGGCTACAATGAGCAGTTCTTC
TRBD1 | NA | TRBJ1-6 | 16 | TRBV27 | CASKTTRGLRNSPLHF | TGTGCCAGCAAAACTACGAGGGGGCTCAGGAATTCACCCCTCCACTTT
NA | NA | TRBJ1-3 | 16 | TRBV6-6 | CASSYSNVDTGNTIYF | TGTGCCAGCAGTTACTCGAATGTAGATACTGGAAACACCATATATTTT
TRBD1 | NA | TRBJ1-6 | 13 | TRBV28 | CASSRTGGPPLHF | TGTGCCAGCAGTAGGACAGGTGGCCCACCCCTCCACTTT
TRBD2 | NA | TRBJ2-1 | 15 | TRBV9 | CASSLTSGGDGEQFF | TGTGCCAGCAGCTTAACTAGCGGGGGAGACGGGGAGCAGTTCTTC
NA | NA | TRBJ2-7 | 14 | TRBV5-1 | CASSLGQGFHEQYF | TGCGCCAGCAGCTTGGGGCAGGGGTTCCACGAGCAGTACTTC
NA | NA | TRBJ1-1 | 14 | TRBV28 | CASGLRSMNTEAFF | TGTGCCAGCGGCTTGCGGTCCATGAACACTGAAGCTTTCTTT
TRBD1 | NA | TRBJ2-7 | 15 | TRBV5-1 | CASSLDRDSTYEQYF | TGCGCCAGCAGCTTGGATCGGGACAGCACCTACGAGCAGTACTTC
NA | NA | TRBJ2-3 | 12 | TRBV7-8 | CASSFASDTQYF | TGTGCCAGCAGCTTCGCGTCCGATACGCAGTATTTT
TRBD1 | NA | TRBJ1-1 | 16 | TRBV11-3 | CASSRPQGSLPTEAFF | TGTGCCAGCAGCCGACCACAGGGGTCGCTCCCCACCGAAGCTTTCTTT
NA | NA | TRBJ1-1 | 15 | TRBV18 | CASSPPDRLNTEAFF | TGTGCCAGCTCACCACCGGACAGACTGAACACTGAAGCTTTCTTT
TRBD1 | NA | TRBJ2-7 | 12 | TRBV29-1 | CSATDRGYEQYF | TGCAGCGCTACGGACAGGGGCTACGAGCAGTACTTC
TRBD2 | NA | TRBJ2-7 | 16 | TRBV7-2 | CASSLEVVGGRREQYF | TGTGCCAGCAGCTTAGAGGTGGTTGGCGGGAGACGGGAACAGTACTTC
TRBD2 | NA | TRBJ2-1 | 14 | TRBV13 | CASSLYGRVNEQFF | TGTGCCAGCAGCTTATACGGGAGGGTCAATGAGCAATTCTTC
TRBD2 | once | TRBJ2-7 | 14 | TRBV28 | CASSLLASGTEQYF | TGTGCCAGCAGTTTATTGGCTAGCGGGACCGAGCAGTACTTC